Presented here are 9 T cell receptor beta chains from one specimen sequenced in a study of shared clonotypes between healthy human individuals. CD45RO-negative cells were positively selected for CCR7, leaving out terminally differentiated effector memory CD45RA+ cells. The assay was immunoSEQ multiplex PCR, and TCRdb's table has in-frame clones only and misses some. Among millions of clones listed, just under 95% were seen once. The sequenced material came from naive CD8+ T cells sorted from blood. The source of these receptors is a young man in good health.

The genes are TRBV10-3 and TRBJ2-5; D is possibly TRBD2 (5 bases). Germline V gene data show CDR1 as ENHRY and CDR2 as SYGVKD. The CDR3 length is 13 residues. Deletions cut 7 bases from V and 4 bases from J, with 13 bases between. The CDR3: CAITNDAGETQYF. In DNA form, the CDR3 reads TGTGCCATCACCAACGACGCGGGAGAGACCCAGTACTTC.

The V call is TRBV4-1, the J call TRBJ2-1; possible D gene TRBD1, 6 bases. Germline loops: CDR1 MGHRA, CDR2 YSYEKL. V shed 0 bases and J shed 3 bases, with 9 bases lying between them. CDR3 length: 15 residues. The DNA for the CDR3 is TGCGCCAGCAGCCAAGATCAGGACAGCTACAATGAGCAGTTCTTC. This translates into CASSQDQDSYNEQFF.

The chain couples TRBV9 to TRBJ1-5; D possibly corresponds to TRBD1 (6 bases). The V gene's germline CDR1 is SGDLS and CDR2 YYNGEE. V was shortened by 0 bases and J by 9 bases, with 16 bases between the two germline ends. The CDR3 runs 15 residues. The CDR3 loop reads CASSVGGGSLWPQHF. The CDR3 coding sequence is TGTGCCAGCAGCGTAGGAGGGGGGTCCCTTTGGCCCCAGCATTTT.

As DNA, the CDR3 is TGTGCCAGCAGTCCCCGAACTATGCCTTACGAGCAGTACTTC. Translated, it gives CASSPRTMPYEQYF. The rearrangement links TRBV6-1 to TRBJ2-7, with no clear D. The length of the CDR3 is 14 residues. CDR1 is MNHNS and CDR2 is SASEGT in the germline V gene. Trimming took 5 bases from V and 4 from J, leaving 15 bases between them.

In nucleotides, the CDR3 is TGTGCCAGCAGCCTGGGACAGTCGGAGGTCACTGAAGCTTTCTTT. It is translated as CASSLGQSEVTEAFF. The chain combines TRBV5-6 with TRBJ1-1; 7 nucleotides line up with TRBD1. The J segment lost 4 bases and the V segment lost 4 bases, leaving 10 bases of the junction unmatched. CDR3 size: 15 residues. Germline assignment: CDR1 SGHDT and CDR2 YYEEEE.

V gene TRBV30 combines with J gene TRBJ2-7; either TRBD1 or TRBD2 may fit D (5 bases each). Germline CDR1 is GTSNPN and CDR2 is SVGIG (reference sequence). This CDR3 spans 14 amino acids. The germline V and J ends were trimmed by 4 bases and 7 bases, with 20 bases remaining between them. CDR3 sequence reads: CAWNLQRHWGEQYF. The CDR3 DNA follows: TGTGCCTGGAACCTTCAGCGGCACTGGGGGGAGCAGTACTTC.

This chain links TRBV7-8 with TRBJ1-2, with a weak D call TRBD1 (6 bases). CDR3 length equals 15 residues. V was shortened by 5 bases and J by 7 bases, with 20 bases between the two germline ends. The germline V gene encodes CDR1 SGHVS and CDR2 FQNEAQ. This CDR3 reads CASSRLRGEFSGYTF. Written as DNA, the CDR3 is TGTGCCAGCAGCCGATTAAGGGGGGAGTTTTCTGGCTACACCTTC.

This chain links TRBV27 with TRBJ2-7; 8 positions agree with TRBD2. With V trimmed by 4 bases and J by 2 bases, 16 bases remained unmatched. Per the germline V gene, CDR1 is MNHEY and CDR2 is SMNVEV (reference sequence). The CDR3 has 18 amino acids. CDR3 DNA: TGTGCCAGCAGTTCCCGGACCGCAGGACTAGCAGGAGCCTACGAGCAGTACTTC. It translates to CASSSRTAGLAGAYEQYF.

A single count supports this clone. The chain links TRBV28 to TRBJ1-2; D is unclear. The V and J ends lost 5 bases and 4 bases respectively, with 17 bases between them. The CDR3 runs to 15 residues. Germline-derived CDR1 and CDR2 are MDHEN and SYDVKM. The CDR3, as DNA: TGTGCCAGCAGTGAGCCGGGCCTGAGCTTCTATGGCTACACCTTC. The encoded protein is CASSEPGLSFYGYTF.